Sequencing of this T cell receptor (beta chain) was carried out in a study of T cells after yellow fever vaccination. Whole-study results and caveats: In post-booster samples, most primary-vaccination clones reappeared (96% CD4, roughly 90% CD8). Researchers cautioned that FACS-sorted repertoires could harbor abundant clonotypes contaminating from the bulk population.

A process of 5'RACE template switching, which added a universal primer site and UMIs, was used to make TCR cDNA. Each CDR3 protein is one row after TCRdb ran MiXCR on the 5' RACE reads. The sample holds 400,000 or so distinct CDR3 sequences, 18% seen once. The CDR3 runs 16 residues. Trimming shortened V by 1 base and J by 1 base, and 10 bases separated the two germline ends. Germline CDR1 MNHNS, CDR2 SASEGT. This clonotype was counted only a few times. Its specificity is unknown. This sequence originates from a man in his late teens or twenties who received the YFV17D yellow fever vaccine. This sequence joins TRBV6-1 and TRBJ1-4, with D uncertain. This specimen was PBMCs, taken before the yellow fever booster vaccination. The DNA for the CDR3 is TGTGCCAGCAGTGAAGTTCTCGTCGTAACTAATGAAAAACTGTTTTTT. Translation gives CASSEVLVVTNEKLFF.